Below, 10 T cell receptor beta chains from the same sample are listed, as sequenced in a study of OX40 agonist ivuxolimab in advanced cancers. Data came from immunoSEQ multiplex PCR; TCRdb stores just in-frame clones and leaves some out. The sample records about 63,000 clones, 85% to 90% being singletons. The sequencing used CD4+ or CD8+ T cells sorted from blood, collected in a trial of the OX40 agonist ivuxolimab. These receptors all stem from an adult with an advanced solid tumor such as melanoma, head and neck, liver or kidney cancer.

This sequence joins TRBV25-1 and TRBJ2-7; a weak D match, TRBD2 (5 bases). The CDR3 has 15 residues. The germline V and J ends were trimmed by 5 bases and 0 bases, with 14 bases remaining between them. Germline V gene sequence: CDR1 MGHDK, CDR2 SYGVNS. CDR3 in amino acids: CASSPPAADSYEQYF. The CDR3 DNA follows: TGTGCCAGCAGTCCCCCGGCAGCGGACTCCTACGAGCAGTACTTC.

The rearrangement joins TRBV5-4 to TRBJ1-2, with D perhaps matching TRBD1 (5 bases). The V gene's germline CDR1 is SGHNT and CDR2 YYREEE (reference sequence). This CDR3 has 13 amino acids. V lost 1 base to trimming and J lost 6 bases, with 10 bases between them. CDR3 in amino acids: CASSLKGADGYTF. The CDR3 region has the DNA TGTGCCAGCAGCTTGAAAGGGGCGGATGGCTACACCTTC.

Note on this clone: The sample has other DNA sequences that encode this CDR3 too. The chain couples TRBV5-1 to TRBJ2-5, with TRBD1 matching over 8 bases. CDR3 length: 14 residues. Unmatched junction bases numbered 3, after V lost 0 bases and J lost 5 bases. The germline CDR1 and CDR2 sequences are SGHRS and YFSETQ. The CDR3 sequence: CASSLATGVETQYF. In nucleotides, the CDR3 is TGCGCCAGCAGCTTGGCGACAGGGGTGGAGACCCAGTACTTC.

The chain joins TRBV9 to TRBJ2-7, with a tentative D call TRBD2 (5 bases). The germline gives CDR1 SGDLS, CDR2 YYNGEE. There are 15 residues in the CDR3. V lost 3 bases to trimming and J lost 2 bases, with 15 bases between them. CDR3: CASSAVGGFTYEQYF. The CDR3 nucleotides read TGTGCCAGCAGCGCCGTCGGAGGATTCACCTACGAGCAGTACTTC.

V usage is TRBV9 and J usage is TRBJ1-1; 7 bases fit TRBD1. This CDR3 spans 14 amino acids. Germline V gene data show CDR1 as SGDLS and CDR2 as YYNGEE. Trimming at V came to 3 bases and at J to 4 bases, leaving 6 bases not matched to a gene. CDR3 nucleotides: TGTGCCAGCAGCGAGAGGGGGCTGGGCACTGAAGCTTTCTTT. Protein sequence: CASSERGLGTEAFF.

The chain couples TRBV11-2 to TRBJ2-3; D unclear. The ends were cut back, 0 bases at V and 3 bases at J, with 10 bases in the middle. This CDR3 contains 15 residues. CDR1 and CDR2 (germline): SGHAT, FQNNGV. In nucleotides, the CDR3 is TGTGCCAGCAGCTTAGAGAGGATGGTTACAGATACGCAGTATTTT. Its protein is CASSLERMVTDTQYF.

The CDR3 reads CAIGLTAGGNEQYF. In DNA, the CDR3 is TGTGCCATCGGGCTGACGGCGGGAGGGAACGAGCAGTACTTC. V gene TRBV10-3 combines with J gene TRBJ2-7; 9 bases are shared with TRBD2. Trimming at V came to 8 bases and at J to 5 bases, leaving 10 bases not matched to a gene. This CDR3 has 14 amino acids. In germline, CDR1 is ENHRY, CDR2 SYGVKD.

This chain uses TRBV12-2 with TRBJ2-5; the DNA was not compared with TRBD2, the D call given in the table. TRBV12-2 is annotated as a pseudogene. CDR3 length equals 19 residues. The CDR3 nucleotides are TGTGCAAGTCGCCGAGAGACTAGCGGGAGGACGTTTCGTATAGAGACCCAGTACTTC. Its translation: CASRRETSGRTFRIETQYF.

The chain carries TRBV6-6 and TRBJ1-2; perhaps TRBD1 as D (6 bases). The V end lost 0 bases, the J end lost 6 bases, and 17 bases lay between the germline ends. CDR3 length: 16 amino acids. Germline V gives CDR1 MNHNY, CDR2 SVGAGI (reference sequence). CDR3 DNA sequence: TGTGCCAGCAGTTACTCGGTACAGGGAGCTAAGAATGGCTACACCTTC. This gives the protein CASSYSVQGAKNGYTF.

This clone appeared a few times. The chain is built from TRBV4-1 and TRBJ1-2; perhaps TRBD1 as D (5 bases). The germline V and J ends were trimmed by 0 bases and 5 bases, with 10 bases remaining between them. Germline V gene data show CDR1 as MGHRA and CDR2 as YSYEKL. The CDR3 spans 14 residues. The CDR3 sequence is CASSQEREGYGYTF. The CDR3, as DNA: TGCGCCAGCAGCCAAGAGAGGGAGGGGTATGGCTACACCTTC.